The 19 T cell receptor beta chains below were found in one sample sequenced in a study of early T cells in non-severe SARS-CoV-2 infection. In TCRdb, the 5' RACE reads were re-called with MiXCR into one record per CDR3 protein. Counted here are more than 80,000 distinct CDR3 sequences, about 15% occurring once; the ten biggest clones make up roughly 1.3%. Sequencing was carried out using whole blood. The receptors come from an adult who was a healthcare worker with PCR-confirmed SARS-CoV-2 infection or an uninfected control (not recorded which).

Only a few counts were recorded for this clonotype. The V gene is TRBV11-3, the J gene TRBJ2-3; TRBD2 matches at 7 bases. The V and J ends lost 6 bases and 0 bases, in that order; junction bases with no gene match: 6. CDR1 is SGHNT and CDR2 is YENEEA in the germline V gene. This CDR3 spans 15 amino acids. CDR3 protein: CASSPTSTSTDTQYF. CDR3 in DNA: TGTGCCAGCAGTCCGACTAGCACCAGCACAGATACGCAGTATTTT.

The chain is built from TRBV11-2 and TRBJ2-1; the D gene is possibly TRBD2 (6 bases). The germline gives CDR1 SGHAT, CDR2 FQNNGV. This CDR3 contains 14 residues. The germline V and J ends were trimmed by 7 bases and 7 bases, with 17 bases remaining between them. CDR3 sequence: CASTLYGSGNEQFF. The CDR3 region has the DNA TGTGCCAGCACCTTGTACGGGAGCGGAAATGAGCAGTTCTTC.

This clonotype has more than one count but fewer than ten. This sequence joins TRBV6-6 and TRBJ2-5, with D perhaps TRBD2 (6 bases). The length of the CDR3 is 13 residues. Germline values: CDR1 MNHNY, CDR2 SVGAGI (reference sequence). V lost 6 bases to trimming and J lost 5 bases, with 13 bases between them. CDR3 protein: CASREGIGETQYF. The CDR3 region has the DNA TGTGCCAGCAGGGAGGGGATTGGCGAGACCCAGTACTTC.

This clonotype came up a few times. The chain recombines TRBV28 with TRBJ1-1, with TRBD1 matching over 9 bases. The germline V gene encodes CDR1 MDHEN and CDR2 SYDVKM. The CDR3 contains 15 residues. The J segment lost 4 bases and the V segment lost 6 bases, leaving 9 bases of the junction unmatched. The CDR3: CASRDGQGLSTEAFF. The CDR3 nucleotides are TGTGCCAGCAGGGACGGACAGGGGTTGAGCACTGAAGCTTTCTTT.

This clonotype was seen only a few times. This sequence joins TRBV19 and TRBJ2-3, with 11 positions matching TRBD2. The CDR3 runs to 17 residues. The germline V gene has CDR1 LNHDA and CDR2 SQIVND (reference sequence). Germline trimming cut 4 bases from V and 1 base from J; bases unmatched to any gene: 7. This chain's CDR3 is CASSRNQLAGGTDTQYF. DNA of the CDR3: TGTGCCAGTAGTAGAAATCAACTAGCGGGAGGCACAGATACGCAGTATTTT. The entire variable domain, with the rest obtained from reference TRBV19 and TRBJ2-3, is as follows: DGGITQSPKYLFRKEGQNVTLSCEQNLNHDAMYWYRQDPGQGLRLIYYSQIVNDFQKGDIAEGYSVSREKKESFPLTVTSAQKNPTAFYLCASSRNQLAGGTDTQYFGPGTRLTVL.

The V and J genes are TRBV18 and TRBJ1-1, with D possibly being TRBD1 (6 bases). The CDR3 length is 14 residues. Trimming pared 1 base from V and 3 bases from J, leaving 9 bases between. Germline lookup yields CDR1 KGHSH and CDR2 LQKENI. The CDR3 loop is CASSPLHRDTEAFF. The CDR3 region has the DNA TGTGCCAGCTCACCACTTCACAGGGACACTGAAGCTTTCTTT. The full variable domain, completed using reference TRBV18 and TRBJ1-1, is NAGVMQNPRHLVRRRGQEARLRCSPMKGHSHVYWYRQLPEEGLKFMVYLQKENIIDESGMPKERFSAEFPKEGPSILRIQQVVRGDSAAYFCASSPLHRDTEAFFGQGTRLTVV.

This chain connects TRBV28 to TRBJ2-2, with 7 positions matching TRBD2. Looked up from germline, CDR1 is MDHEN and CDR2 is SYDVKM. The V segment lost 11 bases and the J segment 1 base; nucleotides outside the gene matches: 10. CDR3 length equals 15 residues. This CDR3 is CASDGGYGNTGELFF. CDR3 DNA sequence: TGTGCCTCAGACGGGGGGTACGGGAACACCGGGGAGCTGTTTTTT. Together with reference TRBV28 and TRBJ2-2, the CDR3 gives the full variable domain: DVKVTQSSRYLVKRTGEKVFLECVQDMDHENMFWYRQDPGLGLRLIYFSYDVKMKEKGDIPEGYSVSREKKERFSLILESASTNQTSMYLCASDGGYGNTGELFFGEGSRLTVL.

The chain combines TRBV7-2 with TRBJ2-3, with no clear D. V lost 8 bases and J 14 bases, leaving 23 bases between the germline ends. Germline-derived CDR1 and CDR2 are SGHTA and FQGNSA. This CDR3 spans 13 amino acids. The CDR3 nucleotides are TGTGCCAGCCTCTCACCGGCGTCCTTTCGAGGGTATTTT. Protein product: CASLSPASFRGYF.

This clonotype was counted between two and nine times. The gene calls are TRBV10-3 and TRBJ1-6, with D possibly TRBD1 on 6 matching bases. Trimming took off 6 bases at V and 7 bases at J, with 10 bases between the two ends. The V gene's germline CDR1 is ENHRY and CDR2 SYGVKD. The CDR3 is 13 residues long. CDR3 protein: CAISSDRNSPLHF. The DNA of the CDR3 is TGTGCCATCAGCTCGGACAGAAATTCACCCCTCCACTTT.

This clonotype was counted at least ten times. The genes are TRBV27 and TRBJ2-7, with D possibly being TRBD2 (7 bases). This CDR3 has 13 residues. Germline CDR1 and CDR2: MNHEY and SMNVEV (reference sequence). V lost 6 bases and J 5 bases, leaving 14 bases between the germline ends. CDR3 sequence (DNA): TGTGCCAGCAGCCCGAGGGGGGGCCACGAGCAGTACTTC. It encodes CASSPRGGHEQYF.

The chain carries TRBV20-1 and TRBJ1-1; D call uncertain. V was cut by 0 bases and J by 4 bases, with 18 bases left in between. The CDR3 runs to 16 residues. Germline CDR1 is DFQATT and CDR2 is SNEGSKA (reference sequence). The DNA of the CDR3 is TGCAGTGCTAGAGATCCAGGTTTGAGCCCTCGCACTGAAGCTTTCTTT. Amino acid sequence: CSARDPGLSPRTEAFF.

This clonotype is medium-sized (0.01 to 0.1%) within its sample. V and J are TRBV6-1 and TRBJ2-3, with TRBD2 identical over 8 bases. Germline V CDR1 and CDR2: MNHNS, SASEGT. CDR3 length: 17 residues. Germline trimming cut 7 bases from V and 1 base from J; bases unmatched to any gene: 13. The CDR3 nucleotides are TGTGCCAGCACCGAACAGGTAGCGGGACGTGGCACAGATACGCAGTATTTT. Translation gives CASTEQVAGRGTDTQYF.

The chain carries TRBV5-1 and TRBJ2-3; possibly TRBD1 for D (8 bases). CDR3 size: 16 residues. Trimming stripped 7 bases from V and 1 base from J, with 19 bases between. The V gene's germline CDR1 is SGHRS and CDR2 YFSETQ. The CDR3 sequence is CASHSKAGQGTDTQYF. CDR3 in DNA: TGCGCCAGCCATAGCAAAGCGGGACAGGGCACAGATACGCAGTATTTT.

The J gene is TRBJ2-5, the V gene TRBV7-9; D gene uncertain. The length of the CDR3 is 14 residues. V lost 5 bases and J lost 0, with 10 bases in between. Per germline, CDR1 SEHNR and CDR2 FQNEAQ (reference sequence). The chain's CDR3 is CASSQAGDQETQYF. For the CDR3, the DNA is TGTGCCAGCAGCCAAGCTGGGGACCAAGAGACCCAGTACTTC.

The chain recombines TRBV11-3 with TRBJ2-1; TRBD2 aligns across 13 bases. With V trimmed by 4 bases and J by 5 bases, 5 bases remained unmatched. The CDR3 extends over 16 amino acids. Germline V CDR1 and CDR2: SGHNT, YENEEA. The CDR3 sequence: CASSSGLAGLNNEQFF. In DNA form, the CDR3 reads TGTGCCAGCAGCTCGGGACTAGCGGGACTAAACAATGAGCAGTTCTTC.

This chain connects TRBV28 to TRBJ2-7, with D perhaps TRBD2 (6 bases). CDR3 length: 14 residues. Germline assignment: CDR1 MDHEN and CDR2 SYDVKM. V dropped 4 bases and J dropped 6 bases, with 16 bases sitting between them. CDR3 bases: TGTGCCAGCAGTTCGTTTGAGGCGGGGCGCGAGCAGTACTTC. It encodes CASSSFEAGREQYF.

V usage is TRBV12-3 or TRBV12-4 and J usage is TRBJ2-2, with 9 bases that match TRBD1. CDR3 size: 16 residues. Germline trimming cut 3 bases from V and 4 bases from J; bases unmatched to any gene: 6. The CDR3 here is CASSFRTGVSTGELFF. The CDR3, as DNA: TGTGCCAGCAGTTTCAGGACAGGGGTTAGCACCGGGGAGCTGTTTTTT.

This chain links TRBV28 with TRBJ2-7; the match to TRBD1 covers 8 bases. V shed 6 bases, J shed 0 bases, and the junction held 4 bases outside the gene matches. The germline V gene has CDR1 MDHEN and CDR2 SYDVKM. The CDR3 extends over 14 amino acids. Here the CDR3 reads CASRTTGGSYEQYF. The DNA of the CDR3 is TGTGCCAGCAGAACAACAGGGGGCTCCTACGAGCAGTACTTC.

The chain employs TRBV20-1 and TRBJ2-7; D not resolved. The germline V gene encodes CDR1 DFQATT and CDR2 SNEGSKA (reference sequence). Trimming stripped 0 bases from V and 2 bases from J, with 8 bases between. This CDR3 contains 13 residues. The CDR3 spells CSARDGDTYEQYF. CDR3 nucleotide sequence: TGCAGTGCTAGAGATGGGGATACCTACGAGCAGTACTTC.